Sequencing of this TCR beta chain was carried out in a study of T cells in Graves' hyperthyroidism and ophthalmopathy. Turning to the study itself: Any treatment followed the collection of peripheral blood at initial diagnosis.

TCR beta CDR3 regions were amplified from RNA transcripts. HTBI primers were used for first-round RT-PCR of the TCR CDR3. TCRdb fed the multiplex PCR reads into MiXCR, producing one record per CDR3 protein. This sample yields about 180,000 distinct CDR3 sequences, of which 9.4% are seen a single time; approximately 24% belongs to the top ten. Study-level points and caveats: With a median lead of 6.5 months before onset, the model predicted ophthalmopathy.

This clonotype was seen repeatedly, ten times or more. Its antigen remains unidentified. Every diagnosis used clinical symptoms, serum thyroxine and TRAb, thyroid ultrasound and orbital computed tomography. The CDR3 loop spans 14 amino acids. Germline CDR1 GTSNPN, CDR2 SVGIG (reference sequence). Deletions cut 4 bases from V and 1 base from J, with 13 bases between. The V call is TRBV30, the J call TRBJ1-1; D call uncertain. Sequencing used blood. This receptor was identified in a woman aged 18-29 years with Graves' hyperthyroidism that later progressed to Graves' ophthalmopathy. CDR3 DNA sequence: TGTGCCTGGATCAGGACCGGGAGGAACACTGAAGCTTTCTTT. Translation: CAWIRTGRNTEAFF.